The source of this T cell receptor beta chain is a study of control samples from healthy donors and cancer patients. This CDR3 is built from 19 residues. Germline V gene lookup returns CDR1 MNHEY and CDR2 SMNVEV (reference sequence). J gave up 3 bases and V 2 bases, and 8 bases lay outside the gene matches. Repertoires were generated with immunoSEQ multiplex PCR, while TCRdb's copy carries only in-frame clones and drops some. The table has 150,000 or so clones, under 95% seen once; the top ten hold 5.8%. The chain employs TRBV27 and TRBJ2-1; TRBD2 matches 15 bases. Sequences were obtained from blood. The clonotype was recovered from a man between 18 and 29 years old in good health. CDR3 protein: CASSLLGLAGGSVYNEQFF. CDR3 nucleotides: TGTGCCAGCAGTTTACTCGGACTAGCGGGAGGGTCTGTCTACAATGAGCAGTTCTTC.